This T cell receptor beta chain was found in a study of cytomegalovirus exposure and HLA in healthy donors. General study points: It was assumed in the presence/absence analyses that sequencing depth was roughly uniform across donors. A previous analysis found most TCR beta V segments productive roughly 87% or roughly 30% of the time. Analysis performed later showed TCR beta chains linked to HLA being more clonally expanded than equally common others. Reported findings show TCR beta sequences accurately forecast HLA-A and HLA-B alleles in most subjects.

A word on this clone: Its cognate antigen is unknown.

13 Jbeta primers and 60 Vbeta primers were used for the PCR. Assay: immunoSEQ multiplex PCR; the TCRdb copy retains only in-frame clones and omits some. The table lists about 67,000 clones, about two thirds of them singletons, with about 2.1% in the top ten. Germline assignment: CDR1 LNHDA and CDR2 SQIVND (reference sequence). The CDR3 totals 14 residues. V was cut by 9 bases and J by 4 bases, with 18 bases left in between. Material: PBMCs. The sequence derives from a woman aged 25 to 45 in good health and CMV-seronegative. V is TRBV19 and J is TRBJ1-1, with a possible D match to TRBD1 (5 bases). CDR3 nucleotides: TGTGCCAGCGTGGGGGGGATGGGTACCACTGAAGCTTTCTTT. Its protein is CASVGGMGTTEAFF.